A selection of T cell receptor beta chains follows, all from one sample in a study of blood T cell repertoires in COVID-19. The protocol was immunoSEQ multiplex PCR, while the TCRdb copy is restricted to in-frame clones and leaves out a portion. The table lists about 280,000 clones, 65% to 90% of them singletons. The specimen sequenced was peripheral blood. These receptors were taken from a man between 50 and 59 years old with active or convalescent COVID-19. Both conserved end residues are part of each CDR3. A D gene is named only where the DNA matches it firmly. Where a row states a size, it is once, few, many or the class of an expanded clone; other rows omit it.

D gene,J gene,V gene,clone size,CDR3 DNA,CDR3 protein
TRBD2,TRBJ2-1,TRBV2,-,TGTGCCAGCAGAAATACTGGACTAGCGGGAGGGAATGAGCAGTTCTTC,CASRNTGLAGGNEQFF
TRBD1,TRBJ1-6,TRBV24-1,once,TGTGCCACCAGTGACCCCGGGACAGGGTCCTATTCACCCCTCCACTTT,CATSDPGTGSYSPLHF
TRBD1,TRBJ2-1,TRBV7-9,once,TGTGCCAGCAGGACCGGGACAGGGGTCTCCTACAATGAGCAGTTCTTC,CASRTGTGVSYNEQFF
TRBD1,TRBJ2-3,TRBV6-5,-,TGTGCCAGCAGTACCGGACAGGGGGCCACAGATACGCAGTATTTT,CASSTGQGATDTQYF
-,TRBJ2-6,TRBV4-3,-,TGCGCCAGCAGCCATGAGGGAGGCGGGGCCAACGTCCTGACTTTC,CASSHEGGGANVLTF
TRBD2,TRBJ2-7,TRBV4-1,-,TGCGCCAGCAGCCAAGACTGGACTAGCGGGAGCTGGAGCTACGAGCAGTACTTC,CASSQDWTSGSWSYEQYF
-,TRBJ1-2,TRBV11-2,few,TGTGCCAGCAGCTTAGTCCCAGGGCCCCACTATGGCTACACCTTC,CASSLVPGPHYGYTF
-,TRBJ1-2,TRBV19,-,TGTGCCAGCCAGGCGGGATTCGGCTATGGCTACACCTTC,CASQAGFGYGYTF
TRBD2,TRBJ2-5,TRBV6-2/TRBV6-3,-,TGTGCCAGCAGCCGTCTAGCGGGAGTTGGTAAGACCCAGTACTTC,CASSRLAGVGKTQYF
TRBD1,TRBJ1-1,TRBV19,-,TGTGCCAGTAGTATACGACAGGGAGGAACTGAAGCTTTCTTT,CASSIRQGGTEAFF
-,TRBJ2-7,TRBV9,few,TGTGCCAGCGCCCCAGGGGAGGGATCCTACGAGCAGTACTTC,CASAPGEGSYEQYF
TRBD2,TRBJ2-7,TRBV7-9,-,TGTGCCAGCAGCGGACCGCCGGGACTAGCGGACCGCTCCTACGAGCAGTACTTC,CASSGPPGLADRSYEQYF
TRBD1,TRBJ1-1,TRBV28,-,TGTGCCACCAGGGGGGGTACAATCCGTTTCTTT,CATRGGTIRFF
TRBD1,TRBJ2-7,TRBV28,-,TGTGCCAGCAGTTTATCGGACAGGGTCGGCTCCTACGAGCAGTACTTC,CASSLSDRVGSYEQYF
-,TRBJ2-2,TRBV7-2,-,TGTGCCAGCAGCCATGCGTGGGCCGAGGGTGCCGGGGAGCTGTTTTTT,CASSHAWAEGAGELFF
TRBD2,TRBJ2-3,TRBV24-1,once,TGTGCCACAAGCAAAGGAGGGCGGGAGGTCACAGATACGCAGTATTTT,CATSKGGREVTDTQYF
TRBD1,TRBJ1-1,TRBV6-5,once,TGTGCCAGCAGAACGGGACAGGGGAGTTCGGAAGCTTTCTTT,CASRTGQGSSEAFF
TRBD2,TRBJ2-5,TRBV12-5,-,TGTGCTAGTGGTTCCACCTCAGGCGGGAGACACCAAGAGACCCAGTACTTC,CASGSTSGGRHQETQYF
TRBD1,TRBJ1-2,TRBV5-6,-,TGTGCCAGCAGCCTCCAGTGGTTAAGGGGACAGGGGGACTATGGCTACACCTTC,CASSLQWLRGQGDYGYTF
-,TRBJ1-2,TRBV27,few,TGTGCCAGCAGTAACCGACAAGGGGGGGCTCTCTACACCTTC,CASSNRQGGALYTF
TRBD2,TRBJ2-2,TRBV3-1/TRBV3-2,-,TGTGCCAGCAGCCAAGTGTATAGGGGCGGGAGGTCCGGGGAGCTGTTTTTT,CASSQVYRGGRSGELFF
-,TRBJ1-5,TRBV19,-,TGTGCCACTCACCCTCAGGGTTACAATCAGCCCCAGCATTTT,CATHPQGYNQPQHF
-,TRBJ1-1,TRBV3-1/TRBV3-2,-,TGTGCCAGCAGCCCGCGGGAGCTAGGTGAAGCTTTCTTT,CASSPRELGEAFF
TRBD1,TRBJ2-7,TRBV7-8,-,TGTGCCAGCAGCCCTACAGGGGCCCTCTCCTACGAGCAGTACTTC,CASSPTGALSYEQYF
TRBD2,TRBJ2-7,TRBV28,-,TGTGCCAGCAGTCTGGGAGGGACTAGCGGGAGCTCCCAGTACTTC,CASSLGGTSGSSQYF
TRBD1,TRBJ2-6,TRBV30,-,TGTGCCTGGACGAAGGACAGGGTTCCTGGGGCCAACGTCCTGACTTTC,CAWTKDRVPGANVLTF
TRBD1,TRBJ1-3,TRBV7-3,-,TGTGCCAGCAGCGACATCCGGGACAGGGGGCCTGTTAGCTCTGGAAACACCATATATTTT,CASSDIRDRGPVSSGNTIYF
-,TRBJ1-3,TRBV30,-,TGTGCCTGGGGTCAGGGAAGGAACACCATATATTTT,CAWGQGRNTIYF
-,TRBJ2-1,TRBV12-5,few,TGTGCTAGTGGTTTGGACAGGCTCCGTGAGCAGTTCTTC,CASGLDRLREQFF
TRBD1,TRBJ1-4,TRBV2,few,TGTGCCAGCAGGGAGGACAGGGGTGTTGAAAAACTGTTTTTT,CASREDRGVEKLFF
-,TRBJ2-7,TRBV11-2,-,TGTGCCAGCAGCTTAGGAACGACATATTACTACGAGCAGTACTTC,CASSLGTTYYYEQYF
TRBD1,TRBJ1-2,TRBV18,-,TGTGCCAGCTCACCAACTTTGGGACAGGGGGCTTGGCGAGGCTACACCTTC,CASSPTLGQGAWRGYTF
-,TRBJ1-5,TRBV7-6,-,TGTGCCAGCAGCTTAACAGGCAATCAGCCCCAGCATTTT,CASSLTGNQPQHF
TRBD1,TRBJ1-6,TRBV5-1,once,TGCGCCAGCAGCCCGGGGACAGGGAATTCACCCCTCCACTTT,CASSPGTGNSPLHF
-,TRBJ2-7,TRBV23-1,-,TGCGCCAGCAGTCAATCGCCGGGATTCGCCTACGAGCAGTACTTC,CASSQSPGFAYEQYF
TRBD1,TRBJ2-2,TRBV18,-,TGTGCCAGCTCACCAACTACAGGGGCGTACACCGGGGAGCTGTTTTTT,CASSPTTGAYTGELFF
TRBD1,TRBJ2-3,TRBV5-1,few,TGCGCCAGCAGCGTTGAAGGGGGCAGGACAGATACGCAGTATTTT,CASSVEGGRTDTQYF
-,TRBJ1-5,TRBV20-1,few,TGCAGTGCTAGTCAGGGAAGCAATCAGCCCCAGCATTTT,CSASQGSNQPQHF
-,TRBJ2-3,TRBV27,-,TGTGCCAGCAGTTACGGGTTGGGCACAGATACGCAGTATTTT,CASSYGLGTDTQYF
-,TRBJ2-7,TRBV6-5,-,TGTGCCAGCAGTTACCGCGAGACTAGTTTCTACGAGCAGTACTTC,CASSYRETSFYEQYF
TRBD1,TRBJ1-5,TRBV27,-,TGTGCCAGCAGTTTCCAGGGGGGCCAGCCCCAGCATTTT,CASSFQGGQPQHF
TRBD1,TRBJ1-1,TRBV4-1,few,TGCGCCAGCAGCCAAGAAGGCAGGGGGCGCTGGGGACTAGAAGCTTTCTTT,CASSQEGRGRWGLEAFF
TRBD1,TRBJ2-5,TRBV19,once,TGTGCCAGTAAGCCTGACAGGGGGGAGATGGAGACCCAGTACTTC,CASKPDRGEMETQYF
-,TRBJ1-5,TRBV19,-,TGTGCCAGTAGTACTACATGGGGGGGGACCAGCAATCAGCCCCAGCATTTT,CASSTTWGGTSNQPQHF
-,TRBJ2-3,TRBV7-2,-,TGTGCCAGCACCCAGGGGGGCCTCTACACAGATACGCAGTATTTT,CASTQGGLYTDTQYF